The 31 T cell receptor beta chains presented below share a single source sample, sequenced in a study of regulatory T cells in long-lasting Graves disease. Time point in this sample: newly diagnosed GD, antithyroid drugs for less than 3 months. Generation of the TCR library employed RNA extracted from PBMCs. For TCR beta, libraries came from iRepertoire HTBI primers and Arm-PCR of CDR3 regions. TCRdb itself ran the multiplex PCR reads through MiXCR, one entry per CDR3 protein. The sample shows approximately 270,000 distinct CDR3 sequences, around 18% of them seen only once. These data are also associated with another study on T cells in Graves' hyperthyroidism and ophthalmopathy.

Sequencing used peripheral blood mononuclear cells (PBMCs), obtained at new diagnosis, from a patient treated with antithyroid drugs. The receptors shown here come from a woman aged 30 to 39 with Graves disease.

As concerns this clonotype: A far larger clone is off by one base, so a read error is likely. Here the CDR3 omits its conserved ending phenylalanine or tryptophan, so a read error is the likely source. The chain combines TRBV6-2 or TRBV6-3 with TRBJ1-1; D not resolved. The CDR3 length is 13 residues. The germline V gene encodes CDR1 MNHEY and CDR2 SVGEGT. V lost 8 bases and J lost 1, with 11 bases in between. The CDR3 spells CASVEVGNTEAFL. CDR3 bases: TGTGCCAGCGTTGAAGTGGGGAACACTGAAGCTTTCCTT.

The sample holds many counts of this clonotype. This chain uses TRBV27 with TRBJ2-3; D may correspond to TRBD1 or TRBD2 (6 bases each). CDR1 is MNHEY and CDR2 is SMNVEV in the germline V gene (reference sequence). The germline V and J ends were trimmed by 7 bases and 5 bases, with 25 bases remaining between them. The CDR3 is 17 residues long. CDR3 DNA sequence: TGTGCCAGCACCCATCGGACCGGGAGTCCCAGGGGAGATACGCAGTATTTT. Translating it yields CASTHRTGSPRGDTQYF.

J is TRBJ2-7 and V is TRBV18; the match to TRBD1 covers 10 bases. V shed 8 bases and J 4 bases; nucleotides not matched to a gene: 5. The CDR3 spans 13 residues. CDR1 is KGHSH and CDR2 is LQKENI in the germline V gene. CDR3 nucleotide sequence: TGTGCCAGCCAGGAGGGACAGGGGTACGAGCAGTACTTC. Its translation is CASQEGQGYEQYF.

Ten or more counts support this clonotype. The V gene is TRBV12-3 or TRBV12-4, the J gene TRBJ1-4; D is unclear. V was pared by 5 bases and J by 5 bases, with 15 bases between. The CDR3 sequence is 15 residues long. The CDR3 DNA sequence: TGTGCCAGCAGTATAGGGTTGACGGAAAATGAAAAACTGTTTTTT. Amino acid sequence: CASSIGLTENEKLFF.

This clonotype showed up just a few times. This may be a read error, as it is one base from a much larger clone. The CDR3 DNA sequence: TGTGCCAGCAGTGAATTCCCCTCTACGTTGGACACTGGAGCTTTCTTT. Protein sequence: CASSEFPSTLDTGAFF. The rearrangement joins TRBV6-1 to TRBJ1-1, with D possibly matching TRBD1 (5 bases). The CDR3 has 16 residues. The germline gives CDR1 MNHNS, CDR2 SASEGT.

The chain is built from TRBV11-2 and TRBJ2-3, with 13 bases aligning to TRBD2. V lost 5 bases, J lost 3 bases, and 11 bases stayed unmatched. Germline values: CDR1 SGHAT, CDR2 FQNNGV. This CDR3 has 18 residues. The CDR3 loop reads CASSRSLTSGGATDTQYF. The CDR3 region has the DNA TGTGCCAGCAGCCGCTCACTCACTAGCGGGGGGGCTACAGATACGCAGTATTTT.

The sample holds many counts of this clonotype. The chain couples TRBV9 to TRBJ1-1, with D perhaps TRBD1 (5 bases). V was cut by 4 bases and J by 11 bases, with 18 bases left in between. Germline CDR1 SGDLS, CDR2 YYNGEE. This CDR3 contains 13 residues. The CDR3 loop reads CASSPVQGPQAFF. CDR3 bases: TGTGCCAGCAGCCCAGTGCAGGGCCCACAGGCTTTCTTT.

This clonotype was counted between two and nine times. V is TRBV5-4 and J is TRBJ2-5; 8 bases agree with TRBD2. CDR1 is SGHNT and CDR2 is YYREEE in the germline V gene (reference sequence). V was clipped by 0 bases and J by 5 bases; unmatched bases: 6. CDR3 length: 15 amino acids. Here the CDR3 reads CASSLGSGEGETQYF. For the CDR3, the DNA is TGTGCCAGCAGCTTGGGTAGCGGGGAGGGGGAGACCCAGTACTTC.

This clonotype was seen many times. The V gene is TRBV5-1, the J gene TRBJ2-2; no reliable D call. This CDR3 is 16 amino acids long. Trimming removed 1 base from V and 0 bases from J, with 10 bases in between. From germline, CDR1 is SGHRS and CDR2 YFSETQ. This CDR3 reads CASSLLARTNTGELFF. DNA for the CDR3: TGCGCCAGCAGCTTGCTTGCACGAACGAACACCGGGGAGCTGTTTTTT. Supplemented by reference TRBV5-1 and TRBJ2-2, the full variable domain reads KAGVTQTPRYLIKTRGQQVTLSCSPISGHRSVSWYQQTPGQGLQFLFEYFSETQRNKGNFPGRFSGRQFSNSRSEMNVSTLELGDSALYLCASSLLARTNTGELFFGEGSRLTVL.

This clonotype was found many times. An end of the junction does not agree with germline; a read error may underlie this. This chain uses TRBV5-1 with TRBJ1-5; D not certain. This CDR3 is 17 amino acids long. Looked up from germline, CDR1 is SGHRS and CDR2 is YFSETQ. CDR3 sequence reads: CASSPKISGYSNQPQHF. The CDR3 nucleotides are TGTGCCAGCAGCCCGAAAATCAGCGGATATAGCAATCAGCCCCAGCATTTT.

This clonotype was seen repeatedly, ten times or more. The DNA of the CDR3 is TGTGCCAGCAGCCCCTTGGGTGGGACAAACACAGATACGCAGTATTTT. Translated: CASSPLGGTNTDTQYF. The chain uses TRBV7-3 and TRBJ2-3, with a possible D match to TRBD1 (6 bases). V lost 5 bases and J lost 2, with 17 bases in between. Germline CDR1 is SGHTA and CDR2 is FQGTGA. The CDR3 contains 16 residues.

The V gene is TRBV11-1, the J gene TRBJ2-1; 7 nucleotides match TRBD2. V lost 3 bases, J lost 12 bases, and 14 bases stayed unmatched. Per the germline V gene, CDR1 is SGHAT and CDR2 is FQDESV (reference sequence). The CDR3 totals 15 residues. The CDR3 nucleotides read TGTGCCAGCAGCTTCTCGGGAGGAACGGATACGGGGCAGTTCTTC. Encoded protein: CASSFSGGTDTGQFF.

This clonotype was observed many times. The chain joins TRBV7-3 to TRBJ1-1; D remains ambiguous. Trimming took off 2 bases at V and 7 bases at J, with 23 bases between the two ends. This CDR3 comprises 17 residues. Germline CDR1 SGHTA, CDR2 FQGTGA. This CDR3 is CASSLYLPSALMGEAFF. Written as DNA, the CDR3 is TGTGCCAGCAGCTTATATCTTCCTTCGGCCCTGATGGGTGAAGCTTTCTTT. The full variable domain, with the rest looked up from reference TRBV7-3 and TRBJ1-1, is GAGVSQTPSNKVTEKGKYVELRCDPISGHTALYWYRQSLGQGPEFLIYFQGTGAADDSGLPNDRFFAVRPEGSVSTLKIQRTERGDSAVYLCASSLYLPSALMGEAFFGQGTRLTVV.

At least ten counts were recorded for this clonotype. The rearrangement links TRBV5-1 to TRBJ1-1; 10 bases agree with TRBD1. This CDR3 has 11 amino acids. Germline-derived CDR1 and CDR2 are SGHRS and YFSETQ. The V segment lost 7 bases and the J segment 11 bases; nucleotides outside the gene matches: 5. The CDR3 coding sequence is TGCGCCAGCGGGACAGGGGACCGGGCTTTCTTT. Its translation: CASGTGDRAFF.

This clonotype was counted ten times or more. This chain connects TRBV24-1 to TRBJ2-2; D is possibly TRBD2 (6 bases). Germline lookup yields CDR1 KGHDR and CDR2 SFDVKD. CDR3 length equals 17 residues. The V and J ends lost 4 bases and 4 bases respectively, with 18 bases between them. CDR3 amino acids: CATSDTQGGGATGELFF. The CDR3 DNA is TGTGCCACCAGTGACACTCAGGGAGGAGGGGCCACCGGGGAGCTGTTTTTT.

This chain's CDR3 is CASSIGGDPLVYGYTF. The CDR3 nucleotides read TGTGCCAGTAGTATAGGAGGGGATCCCCTCGTCTATGGCTACACCTTC. The chain is built from TRBV19 and TRBJ1-2; D might be TRBD1 (5 bases). In germline, CDR1 is LNHDA, CDR2 SQIVND (reference sequence). The CDR3 runs to 16 residues. V lost 1 base, J lost 4 bases, and 16 bases lay in between.

There are many counts of this clonotype. The V gene is TRBV11-1, the J gene TRBJ2-3; D gene ambiguous. Trimming stripped 1 base from V and 4 bases from J, with 9 bases between. CDR1 is SGHAT, CDR2 FQDESV, per germline (reference sequence). This CDR3 region has 14 residues. This CDR3 reads CASSLGPHADTQYF. CDR3 nucleotides: TGTGCCAGCAGCTTAGGACCACACGCAGATACGCAGTATTTT.

This clonotype showed up many times. V is TRBV9 and J is TRBJ1-4, with D maybe TRBD1 (6 bases). CDR3 length: 14 amino acids. In germline, CDR1 is SGDLS, CDR2 YYNGEE. Trimming removed 0 bases from V and 8 bases from J, with 11 bases in between. The chain's CDR3 is CASSVAGAFEKLFF. In nucleotides, the CDR3 is TGTGCCAGCAGCGTAGCAGGGGCTTTCGAAAAACTGTTTTTT. The full variable domain, completed using reference TRBV9 and TRBJ1-4, is DSGVTQTPKHLITATGQRVTLRCSPRSGDLSVYWYQQSLDQGLQFLIQYYNGEERAKGNILERFSAQQFPDLHSELNLSSLELGDSALYFCASSVAGAFEKLFFGSGTQLSVL.

This clonotype was seen many times. The chain couples TRBV6-1 to TRBJ1-5; the D gene is possibly TRBD1 (6 bases). Trimming took off 4 bases at V and 2 bases at J, with 9 bases between the two ends. CDR1 is MNHNS and CDR2 is SASEGT in the germline V gene. CDR3 length equals 14 residues. The CDR3 DNA sequence: TGTGCCAGCAGTGGAGGACAGCGCAATCAGCCCCAGCATTTT. Its translation: CASSGGQRNQPQHF.

This clonotype has more than one count but fewer than ten. One end of the junction is discordant with germline, which a read error may explain. This chain uses TRBV6-5 with TRBJ1-5; 10 bases align to TRBD1. Germline V gene data show CDR1 as MNHEY and CDR2 as SVGAGI. The CDR3 totals 20 residues. CDR3 bases: TGTGCCAGCAGTTACGCCGTTTGGGACAGGGGAAGCTATAGCAATCAGCCCCGGCATTTT. This gives the protein CASSYAVWDRGSYSNQPRHF.

This clonotype was found many times. The genes are TRBV15 and TRBJ2-1, with a weak D call TRBD1 (8 bases). The CDR3 length is 16 residues. Trimming pared 3 bases from V and 13 bases from J, leaving 25 bases between. Germline V gene data show CDR1 as LNHNV and CDR2 as YYDKDF (reference sequence). The CDR3 region has the DNA TGTGCCACCAGCAGGGGGGGGACAGGAATGGGGGAAAAACAGTTCTTC. It codes for CATSRGGTGMGEKQFF.

The chain combines TRBV7-9 with TRBJ2-7, with 7 bases aligning to TRBD1. The V gene's germline CDR1 is SEHNR and CDR2 FQNEAQ (reference sequence). The CDR3 is 16 residues long. The V gene end was trimmed by 6 bases and the J gene end by 2 bases; junction bases not matched to a gene: 13. The CDR3 sequence is CASSFNDPGQTYEQYF. CDR3 DNA: TGTGCCAGCAGTTTTAATGACCCGGGACAGACCTACGAGCAGTACTTC.

The chain recombines TRBV6-1 with TRBJ2-7; TRBD1 agrees at 8 bases. With V trimmed by 8 bases and J by 4 bases, 7 bases remained unmatched. CDR1 and CDR2 from the germline V gene are MNHNS and SASEGT. This CDR3 comprises 13 residues. The CDR3: CASSDRASYEQYF. For the CDR3, the DNA is TGTGCCAGCTCGGACAGGGCGAGTTACGAGCAGTACTTC.

V and J are TRBV4-2 and TRBJ1-3; D might be TRBD1 (5 bases). This CDR3 region has 15 residues. V lost 4 bases, J lost 1 base, and 11 bases lay in between. In germline, CDR1 is LGHNA, CDR2 YNFKEQ. The CDR3 bases are TGTGCCAGCAGCCTAACCAGGGAATCTGGAAACACCATATATTTT. Its translation: CASSLTRESGNTIYF.

This clonotype was detected only a few times. The rearrangement uses TRBV6-2 or TRBV6-3 and TRBJ1-2, with D perhaps matching TRBD1 (5 bases). Germline-derived CDR1 and CDR2 are MNHEY and SVGEGT. The CDR3 totals 15 residues. V lost 4 bases and J 4 bases, leaving 16 bases between the germline ends. The chain's CDR3 is CASSFTGAGIYGYTF. The CDR3 DNA sequence: TGTGCCAGCAGTTTCACCGGGGCGGGAATCTATGGCTACACCTTC.

This clonotype was recorded many times. The rearrangement joins TRBV20-1 to TRBJ2-2; D is possibly TRBD2 (6 bases). Trimming left V 0 bases short and J 7 bases short, with 18 bases between. CDR1 DFQATT and CDR2 SNEGSKA come from the germline V gene (reference sequence). This CDR3 has 16 residues. The CDR3: CSAREATSGRSGELFF. CDR3 coding DNA: TGCAGTGCTAGAGAAGCGACTAGTGGTCGAAGCGGGGAGCTGTTTTTT.

This chain connects TRBV9 to TRBJ1-2; 7 bases match TRBD1. The CDR3 is made up of 13 amino acids. Germline V CDR1 and CDR2: SGDLS, YYNGEE. The ends lost 3 bases at V and 5 bases at J; junction bases unmatched: 4. Written as DNA, the CDR3 is TGTGCCAGCAGCGAAGGGGGCGTTTATGGCTACACCTTC. This encodes CASSEGGVYGYTF.

The chain joins TRBV16 to TRBJ2-7; D is unresolved. Per the germline V gene, CDR1 is KGHSY and CDR2 is FQNENV. Trimming stripped 2 bases from V and 2 bases from J, with 7 bases between. The CDR3 is 13 residues long. CDR3 sequence (DNA): TGTGCCAGCAGCCAACGAGGCCCCTACGAGCAGTACTTC. Its protein product is CASSQRGPYEQYF.

This clonotype has a count of ten or more. The CDR3 here is CASSIGRDYGYTF. CDR3 coding DNA: TGTGCCAGTAGTATAGGACGAGACTATGGCTACACCTTC. The chain links TRBV19 to TRBJ1-2; D gene unclear. The V end lost 1 base, the J end lost 3 bases, and 6 bases lay between the germline ends. This CDR3 region has 13 residues. From germline, CDR1 is LNHDA and CDR2 SQIVND (reference sequence).

This clonotype was recorded many times. The chain employs TRBV25-1 and TRBJ2-1; D is undetermined. Germline lookup yields CDR1 MGHDK and CDR2 SYGVNS. The V gene lost 5 bases and the J gene lost 0 bases, with 8 bases spanning the gap. This CDR3 contains 14 residues. The CDR3, as DNA: TGTGCCAGCAGTAACACACGCTCCTACAATGAGCAGTTCTTC. It translates to CASSNTRSYNEQFF. The variable domain in full, with the rest retrieved from reference TRBV25-1 and TRBJ2-1, is EADIYQTPRYLVIGTGKKITLECSQTMGHDKMYWYQQDPGMELHLIHYSYGVNSTEKGDLSSESTVSRIRTEHFPLTLESARPSHTSQYLCASSNTRSYNEQFFGPGTRLTVL.

This clonotype has a handful of counts. The chain joins TRBV29-1 to TRBJ2-6, with 8 bases identical to TRBD1. This CDR3 spans 17 amino acids. The V and J ends lost 4 bases and 0 bases, in that order; junction bases with no gene match: 8. Per the germline V gene, CDR1 is SQVTM and CDR2 is ANQGSEA. The CDR3 protein is CSVVPGTGTSGANVLTF. In DNA form, the CDR3 reads TGCAGCGTTGTTCCCGGGACAGGTACCTCTGGGGCCAACGTCCTGACTTTC.